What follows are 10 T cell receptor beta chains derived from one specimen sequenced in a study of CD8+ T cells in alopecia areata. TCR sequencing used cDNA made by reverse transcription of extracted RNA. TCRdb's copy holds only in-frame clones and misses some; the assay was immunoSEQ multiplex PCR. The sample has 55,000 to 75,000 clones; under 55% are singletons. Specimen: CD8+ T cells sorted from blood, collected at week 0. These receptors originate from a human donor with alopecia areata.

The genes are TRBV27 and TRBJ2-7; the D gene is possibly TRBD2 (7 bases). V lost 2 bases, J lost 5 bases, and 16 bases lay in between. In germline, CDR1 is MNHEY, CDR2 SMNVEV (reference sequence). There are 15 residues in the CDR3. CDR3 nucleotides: TGTGCCAGCAGTTTAAGGGGGGCGGGGGCCCACGAGCAGTACTTC. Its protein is CASSLRGAGAHEQYF.

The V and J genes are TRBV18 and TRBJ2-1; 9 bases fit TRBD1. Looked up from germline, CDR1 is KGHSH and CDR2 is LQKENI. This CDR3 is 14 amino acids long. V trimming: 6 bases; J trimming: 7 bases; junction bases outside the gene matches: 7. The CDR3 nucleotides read TGTGCCAGCTCCCCGGGACAGGGTTCGAATGAGCAGTTCTTC. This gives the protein CASSPGQGSNEQFF.

The CDR3 reads CASSSSLAGYSYEQYF. The CDR3, as DNA: TGTGCCAGCAGTTCCTCACTAGCGGGTTACTCCTACGAGCAGTACTTC. The rearrangement links TRBV28 to TRBJ2-7; 9 positions agree with TRBD2. Germline-derived CDR1 and CDR2 are MDHEN and SYDVKM. Unmatched junction bases numbered 7, after V lost 4 bases and J lost 0 bases. The CDR3 contains 16 residues.

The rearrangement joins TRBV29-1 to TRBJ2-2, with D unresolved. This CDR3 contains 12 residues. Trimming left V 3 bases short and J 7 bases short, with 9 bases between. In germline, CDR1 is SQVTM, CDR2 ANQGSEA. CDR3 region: CSVELGIGELFF. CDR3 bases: TGCAGCGTTGAGCTAGGGATCGGGGAGCTGTTTTTT.

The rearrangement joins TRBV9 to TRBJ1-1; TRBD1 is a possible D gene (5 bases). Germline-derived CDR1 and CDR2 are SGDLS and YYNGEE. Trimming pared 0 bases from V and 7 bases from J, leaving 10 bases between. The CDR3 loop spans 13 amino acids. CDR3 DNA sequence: TGTGCCAGCAGCGTAGTTGAGGGGATTGAAGCTTTCTTT. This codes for CASSVVEGIEAFF.

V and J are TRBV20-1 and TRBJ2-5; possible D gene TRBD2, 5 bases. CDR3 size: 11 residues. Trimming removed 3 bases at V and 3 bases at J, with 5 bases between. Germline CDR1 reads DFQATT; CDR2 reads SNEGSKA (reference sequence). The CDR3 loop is CSARREETQYF. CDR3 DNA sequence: TGCAGTGCTAGGAGGGAAGAGACCCAGTACTTC.

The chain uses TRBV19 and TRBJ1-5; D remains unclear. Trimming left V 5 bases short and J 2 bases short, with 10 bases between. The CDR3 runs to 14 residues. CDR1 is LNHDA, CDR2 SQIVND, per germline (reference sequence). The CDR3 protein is CASSPSGGNQPQHF. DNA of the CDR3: TGTGCCAGTAGTCCTTCTGGGGGCAATCAGCCCCAGCATTTT.

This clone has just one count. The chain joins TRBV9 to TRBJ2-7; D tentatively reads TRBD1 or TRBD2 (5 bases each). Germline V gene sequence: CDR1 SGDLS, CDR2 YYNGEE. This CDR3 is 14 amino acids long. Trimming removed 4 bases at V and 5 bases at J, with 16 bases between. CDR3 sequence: CASSPPGPSDEQYF. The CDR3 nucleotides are TGTGCCAGCAGCCCGCCGGGACCCTCGGACGAGCAGTACTTC.

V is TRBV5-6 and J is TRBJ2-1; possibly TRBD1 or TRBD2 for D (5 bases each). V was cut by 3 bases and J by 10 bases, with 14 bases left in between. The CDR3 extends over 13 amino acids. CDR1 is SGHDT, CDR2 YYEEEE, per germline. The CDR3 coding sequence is TGTGCCAGCAGCTGGGGGACGGGCGGCGAGCAGTTCTTC. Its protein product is CASSWGTGGEQFF.

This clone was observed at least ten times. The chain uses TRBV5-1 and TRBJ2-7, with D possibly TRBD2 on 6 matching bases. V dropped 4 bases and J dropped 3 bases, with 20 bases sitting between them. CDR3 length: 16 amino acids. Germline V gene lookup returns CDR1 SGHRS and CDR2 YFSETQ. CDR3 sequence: CASSVDSSGSFYEQYF. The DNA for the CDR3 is TGCGCCAGCAGCGTAGATTCCAGCGGGTCCTTCTACGAGCAGTACTTC.